The rows below give T cell receptor beta chains drawn from one sample of a study of control samples from healthy donors and cancer patients. Using immunoSEQ multiplex PCR, the repertoire was profiled, and TCRdb retains in-frame clones only, with some absent. Among under 200,000 clones listed, 91% were seen once. The sequenced sample was blood. The receptors derive from a woman aged 25 to 39 in good health. Both conserved end residues are part of each CDR3. Fields, in order: D gene, clone size, V gene, J gene, CDR3 protein, CDR3 DNA. The D gene is left open where the match is weak. Size is stated for part of the rows, as once, few or many counts, or as a class when the clone is expanded.

d_call: .
clone_size: .
v_call: TRBV5-1
j_call: TRBJ1-1
cdr3_aa: CASSLAGQGGTEAFF
cdr3_nt: TGCGCCAGCAGCTTGGCCGGGCAGGGAGGGACTGAAGCTTTCTTT

d_call: TRBD2
clone_size: once
v_call: TRBV2
j_call: TRBJ2-1
cdr3_aa: CASSEAKLAGVYNEQFF
cdr3_nt: TGTGCCAGCAGTGAAGCGAAACTAGCGGGAGTCTACAATGAGCAGTTCTTC

d_call: .
clone_size: .
v_call: TRBV11-2
j_call: TRBJ1-6
cdr3_aa: CASSLDRDSPLHF
cdr3_nt: TGTGCCAGCAGCTTAGACAGGGATTCACCCCTCCACTTT

d_call: TRBD1
clone_size: .
v_call: TRBV3-1/TRBV3-2
j_call: TRBJ1-1
cdr3_aa: CASSLGTANTEAFF
cdr3_nt: TGTGCCAGCAGCCTCGGGACAGCCAACACTGAAGCTTTCTTT

d_call: TRBD1
clone_size: .
v_call: TRBV27
j_call: TRBJ2-7
cdr3_aa: CASSLPRDRDAYEQYF
cdr3_nt: TGTGCCAGCAGTCTCCCCCGGGACAGGGACGCCTACGAGCAGTACTTC

d_call: .
clone_size: few
v_call: TRBV6-6
j_call: TRBJ1-4
cdr3_aa: CASSYRNEKLFF
cdr3_nt: TGTGCCAGCAGTTACCGGAATGAAAAACTGTTTTTT

d_call: .
clone_size: .
v_call: TRBV3-1/TRBV3-2
j_call: TRBJ2-5
cdr3_aa: CASGGIGTQYF
cdr3_nt: TGTGCCAGCGGGGGAATCGGGACCCAGTACTTC

d_call: .
clone_size: .
v_call: TRBV10-3
j_call: TRBJ2-1
cdr3_aa: CAISESHSYNEQFF
cdr3_nt: TGTGCCATCAGTGAGTCCCACTCCTACAATGAGCAGTTCTTC

d_call: .
clone_size: .
v_call: TRBV6-5
j_call: TRBJ2-7
cdr3_aa: CASSYQGLEYEQYF
cdr3_nt: TGTGCCAGCAGTTACCAGGGACTTGAGTACGAGCAGTACTTC

d_call: .
clone_size: .
v_call: TRBV28
j_call: TRBJ2-2
cdr3_aa: CASSGYTGELFF
cdr3_nt: TGTGCCAGCAGTGGGTACACCGGGGAGCTGTTTTTT

d_call: TRBD1
clone_size: .
v_call: TRBV5-5
j_call: TRBJ1-1
cdr3_aa: CASRNRQGDFSEAFF
cdr3_nt: TGTGCCAGCAGAAATCGACAGGGGGATTTTTCTGAAGCTTTCTTT

d_call: .
clone_size: .
v_call: TRBV5-4
j_call: TRBJ2-3
cdr3_aa: CASSLPGPRTDTQYF
cdr3_nt: TGTGCCAGCAGCTTACCGGGACCCCGCACAGATACGCAGTATTTT

d_call: .
clone_size: .
v_call: TRBV7-3
j_call: TRBJ1-6
cdr3_aa: CASSLDGGPNSPLHF
cdr3_nt: TGTGCCAGCAGCTTAGATGGGGGGCCTAATTCACCCCTCCACTTT

d_call: TRBD2
clone_size: .
v_call: TRBV19
j_call: TRBJ2-7
cdr3_aa: CASTTSGGSHYEQYF
cdr3_nt: TGTGCCAGTACCACTAGCGGGGGGTCCCACTACGAGCAGTACTTC

d_call: .
clone_size: .
v_call: TRBV6-5
j_call: TRBJ1-1
cdr3_aa: CASNHDRTLNTEAFF
cdr3_nt: TGTGCCAGCAATCACGACAGGACCCTGAACACTGAAGCTTTCTTT

d_call: TRBD2
clone_size: .
v_call: TRBV3-1/TRBV3-2
j_call: TRBJ2-3
cdr3_aa: CASRPGLAGVGTDTQYF
cdr3_nt: TGTGCCAGCAGACCGGGACTAGCGGGAGTGGGCACAGATACGCAGTATTTT

d_call: .
clone_size: .
v_call: TRBV9
j_call: TRBJ2-7
cdr3_aa: CASSSGQSYEQYF
cdr3_nt: TGTGCCAGCAGCTCCGGACAGTCCTACGAGCAGTACTTC

d_call: .
clone_size: .
v_call: TRBV5-1
j_call: TRBJ2-3
cdr3_aa: CASSFGTDTQYF
cdr3_nt: TGCGCCAGCAGCTTCGGGACAGATACGCAGTATTTT

d_call: .
clone_size: .
v_call: TRBV6-6
j_call: TRBJ2-3
cdr3_aa: CASSYDTQYF
cdr3_nt: TGTGCCAGCAGTTACGATACGCAGTATTTT

d_call: .
clone_size: .
v_call: TRBV30
j_call: TRBJ1-5
cdr3_aa: CAWSTEPQHF
cdr3_nt: TGTGCCTGGAGTACGGAGCCCCAGCATTTT

d_call: TRBD1
clone_size: .
v_call: TRBV6-2/TRBV6-3
j_call: TRBJ2-7
cdr3_aa: CASSDRDRDEQYF
cdr3_nt: TGTGCCAGCAGTGACCGGGACAGGGACGAGCAGTACTTC

d_call: .
clone_size: once
v_call: TRBV19
j_call: TRBJ2-3
cdr3_aa: CASRGRGQDTQYF
cdr3_nt: TGTGCCAGTAGAGGGAGGGGGCAAGATACGCAGTATTTT

d_call: TRBD2
clone_size: .
v_call: TRBV12-5
j_call: TRBJ2-3
cdr3_aa: CASGLAGGGDTQYF
cdr3_nt: TGTGCTAGTGGTTTAGCGGGAGGGGGGGATACGCAGTATTTT

d_call: TRBD1
clone_size: .
v_call: TRBV7-9
j_call: TRBJ1-1
cdr3_aa: CASSLTGGGTEAFF
cdr3_nt: TGTGCCAGCAGCTTAACAGGGGGCGGGACTGAAGCTTTCTTT

d_call: TRBD2
clone_size: .
v_call: TRBV3-1/TRBV3-2
j_call: TRBJ2-5
cdr3_aa: CASSHPPLAGGPETQYF
cdr3_nt: TGTGCCAGCAGCCATCCCCCTTTAGCGGGGGGGCCGGAGACCCAGTACTTC

d_call: .
clone_size: .
v_call: TRBV9
j_call: TRBJ2-7
cdr3_aa: CASSVGAGASYEQYF
cdr3_nt: TGTGCCAGCAGCGTAGGGGCAGGGGCCTCCTACGAGCAGTACTTC

d_call: .
clone_size: .
v_call: TRBV5-6
j_call: TRBJ1-2
cdr3_aa: CASKGDRGWNYGYTF
cdr3_nt: TGTGCCAGCAAAGGGGACCGGGGATGGAACTATGGCTACACCTTC

d_call: .
clone_size: .
v_call: TRBV5-4
j_call: TRBJ1-1
cdr3_aa: CASSLGHMNTEAFF
cdr3_nt: TGTGCCAGCAGCTTGGGACATATGAACACTGAAGCTTTCTTT

d_call: .
clone_size: .
v_call: TRBV5-1
j_call: TRBJ2-6
cdr3_aa: CASSLVNTGSGANVLTF
cdr3_nt: TGCGCCAGCAGCTTGGTCAATACAGGGTCTGGGGCCAACGTCCTGACTTTC

d_call: TRBD1
clone_size: few
v_call: TRBV19
j_call: TRBJ1-5
cdr3_aa: CASSSDRGNQPQHF
cdr3_nt: TGTGCCAGTAGTTCGGACAGGGGCAATCAGCCCCAGCATTTT

d_call: .
clone_size: .
v_call: TRBV11-2
j_call: TRBJ2-7
cdr3_aa: CASSLGGIAYEQYF
cdr3_nt: TGTGCCAGCAGCTTAGGAGGCATTGCCTACGAGCAGTACTTC

d_call: .
clone_size: .
v_call: TRBV7-2
j_call: TRBJ1-1
cdr3_aa: CASSPPGSSTEAFF
cdr3_nt: TGTGCCAGCAGCCCCCCAGGGTCGAGCACTGAAGCTTTCTTT

d_call: TRBD2
clone_size: .
v_call: TRBV27
j_call: TRBJ2-1
cdr3_aa: CASSLGLAGDEQFF
cdr3_nt: TGTGCCAGCAGTCTGGGACTAGCGGGAGATGAGCAGTTCTTC

d_call: TRBD2
clone_size: .
v_call: TRBV27
j_call: TRBJ2-7
cdr3_aa: CASSWGTSGSNEQYF
cdr3_nt: TGTGCCAGCAGTTGGGGGACTAGCGGGAGTAATGAGCAGTACTTC

d_call: .
clone_size: .
v_call: TRBV5-1
j_call: TRBJ2-3
cdr3_aa: CASSLALVGTSTDTQYF
cdr3_nt: TGCGCCAGCAGCTTGGCCCTAGTAGGAACTAGCACAGATACGCAGTATTTT

d_call: .
clone_size: once
v_call: TRBV4-3
j_call: TRBJ1-1
cdr3_aa: CASSQDRGQNTEAFF
cdr3_nt: TGCGCCAGCAGCCAAGATAGGGGACAGAACACTGAAGCTTTCTTT

d_call: .
clone_size: .
v_call: TRBV6-2/TRBV6-3
j_call: TRBJ2-7
cdr3_aa: CASSYSGESSYEQYF
cdr3_nt: TGTGCCAGCAGTTACTCCGGGGAGAGCTCCTACGAGCAGTACTTC

d_call: .
clone_size: .
v_call: TRBV24-1
j_call: TRBJ2-2
cdr3_aa: CATSDLRGTGELFF
cdr3_nt: TGTGCCACCAGTGATTTGAGGGGGACCGGGGAGCTGTTTTTT

d_call: TRBD2
clone_size: .
v_call: TRBV7-9
j_call: TRBJ2-1
cdr3_aa: CASSLELAGGNEQFF
cdr3_nt: TGTGCCAGCAGCTTAGAACTAGCGGGAGGGAATGAGCAGTTCTTC

d_call: TRBD1
clone_size: .
v_call: TRBV28
j_call: TRBJ1-4
cdr3_aa: CASSFGQGVTNEKLFF
cdr3_nt: TGTGCCAGCAGTTTTGGACAGGGCGTAACTAATGAAAAACTGTTTTTT

d_call: TRBD1
clone_size: few
v_call: TRBV6-5
j_call: TRBJ1-2
cdr3_aa: CASRLGQGIYGYTF
cdr3_nt: TGTGCCAGCAGACTCGGACAGGGGATCTATGGCTACACCTTC

d_call: .
clone_size: .
v_call: TRBV7-8
j_call: TRBJ1-5
cdr3_aa: CASSSTNQPQHF
cdr3_nt: TGTGCCAGCAGCTCAACTAATCAGCCCCAGCATTTT

d_call: TRBD2
clone_size: .
v_call: TRBV27
j_call: TRBJ2-2
cdr3_aa: CASSLLADSTGELFF
cdr3_nt: TGTGCCAGCAGTTTACTAGCGGACTCCACCGGGGAGCTGTTTTTT

d_call: .
clone_size: .
v_call: TRBV3-1/TRBV3-2
j_call: TRBJ1-1
cdr3_aa: CASSQQNTEAFF
cdr3_nt: TGTGCCAGCAGCCAACAGAACACTGAAGCTTTCTTT

d_call: TRBD1
clone_size: .
v_call: TRBV2
j_call: TRBJ1-1
cdr3_aa: CASSEWTGPEAFF
cdr3_nt: TGTGCCAGCAGTGAATGGACAGGGCCTGAAGCTTTCTTT

d_call: TRBD1
clone_size: .
v_call: TRBV6-2/TRBV6-3
j_call: TRBJ2-2
cdr3_aa: CASSRTGGTGELFF
cdr3_nt: TGTGCCAGCAGCAGGACAGGGGGAACCGGGGAGCTGTTTTTT

d_call: .
clone_size: .
v_call: TRBV7-9
j_call: TRBJ1-5
cdr3_aa: CASSLRSAQPQHF
cdr3_nt: TGTGCCAGCAGCTTACGATCGGCTCAGCCCCAGCATTTT

d_call: .
clone_size: .
v_call: TRBV19
j_call: TRBJ2-3
cdr3_aa: CASSIDVTSTDTQYF
cdr3_nt: TGTGCCAGTAGTATAGACGTAACTAGCACAGATACGCAGTATTTT

d_call: .
clone_size: once
v_call: TRBV19
j_call: TRBJ1-2
cdr3_aa: CASIPTGGNYGYTF
cdr3_nt: TGTGCCAGTATCCCGACCGGGGGTAACTATGGCTACACCTTC

d_call: TRBD2
clone_size: .
v_call: TRBV28
j_call: TRBJ2-7
cdr3_aa: CASSLGAGGTSDPYEQYF
cdr3_nt: TGTGCCAGCAGTTTAGGGGCAGGGGGGACTAGCGACCCGTACGAGCAGTACTTC

d_call: TRBD2
clone_size: .
v_call: TRBV5-1
j_call: TRBJ2-5
cdr3_aa: CASRAGGVETQYF
cdr3_nt: TGCGCCAGCAGGGCGGGGGGGGTAGAGACCCAGTACTTC

d_call: .
clone_size: .
v_call: TRBV4-2
j_call: TRBJ1-5
cdr3_aa: CASSQDPGSQPQHF
cdr3_nt: TGTGCCAGCAGCCAAGATCCGGGTTCTCAGCCCCAGCATTTT

d_call: TRBD1
clone_size: .
v_call: TRBV7-9
j_call: TRBJ2-2
cdr3_aa: CASSLDRGSGTGELFF
cdr3_nt: TGTGCCAGCAGCTTAGACAGGGGGTCCGGCACCGGGGAGCTGTTTTTT

d_call: .
clone_size: .
v_call: TRBV5-1
j_call: TRBJ1-6
cdr3_aa: CASSLAGRSPLHF
cdr3_nt: TGCGCCAGCAGCTTGGCGGGGCGGTCACCCCTCCACTTT

d_call: .
clone_size: once
v_call: TRBV7-3
j_call: TRBJ2-2
cdr3_aa: CASSLFRVRAGELFF
cdr3_nt: TGTGCCAGCAGCTTATTCAGGGTTCGTGCCGGGGAGCTGTTTTTT

d_call: .
clone_size: .
v_call: TRBV18
j_call: TRBJ2-3
cdr3_aa: CASSPGRGSDTQYF
cdr3_nt: TGTGCCAGCTCACCAGGCAGGGGATCAGATACGCAGTATTTT

d_call: TRBD2
clone_size: .
v_call: TRBV7-3
j_call: TRBJ2-1
cdr3_aa: CASSEGLAGVYEQFF
cdr3_nt: TGTGCCAGCAGTGAGGGACTAGCGGGAGTCTATGAGCAGTTCTTC